This T cell receptor beta chain was retrieved from a study of T cell clonality in common variable immunodeficiency. Study-level results: In common variable immunodeficiency, TCR beta chains reportedly carried fewer deletions and N-nucleotide insertions. Authors noted CVID clonality's cause needs subpopulation repertoire sequencing.

Patients had low serum IgG, IgA and/or IgM and specific antibody deficiency. Only in-frame clones appear in the TCRdb table, and some are missing; sequencing was by immunoSEQ multiplex PCR. The data show roughly 42,000 clones, with none appearing a single time. The table lists this clone with many counts. Its antigen is undetermined. The sequenced fragment ends 3 residues before the CDR3 boundary, so the rest is inferred from the germline J gene. The CDR3 contains 16 residues. The germline CDR1 and CDR2 sequences are MNHEY and SVGEGT. With V trimmed by 5 bases and J by 5 bases, 12 bases remained unmatched.

The sequence was collected from a human donor with common variable immunodeficiency. The chain is built from TRBV6-2 or TRBV6-3 and TRBJ2-1; TRBD1 matches at 7 bases. The specimen was peripheral blood mononuclear cells. Incomplete CDR3 DNA: TGTGCCAGCAGTACCCCCGCGGACAGGCTTGACAATGAG. Encoded protein: CASSTPADRLDNE. From start to end, the CDR3 is CASSTPADRLDNEQFF.